Below, 6 T cell receptor beta chains from the same sample are listed, as sequenced in a study of chemoradiotherapy in HPV16-positive cancers. Clones were sequenced by immunoSEQ multiplex PCR, and TCRdb holds only the in-frame ones, with some missing. Among about 35,000 clones, 92% were seen once, and the ten largest hold 3% to 4%. The material sequenced was blood, taken from a patient who underwent chemoradiotherapy. The source of these receptors is a human donor with HPV-associated anogenital cancer.

The chain is built from TRBV7-2 and TRBJ2-6, with no clear D. Germline lookup yields CDR1 SGHTA and CDR2 FQGNSA. This CDR3 region has 12 residues. Trimming cost V 8 bases and J 2 bases, with 4 bases left between them. CDR3 coding DNA: TGTGCCAGCGGGGCTGGGGCCAACGTCCTGACTTTC. Translating it yields CASGAGANVLTF.

The chain employs TRBV27 and TRBJ2-1, with TRBD1 matching over 7 bases. Looked up from germline, CDR1 is MNHEY and CDR2 is SMNVEV (reference sequence). The length of the CDR3 is 15 residues. Losses at the gene ends were 5 bases for V and 6 bases for J; bases not matched to a gene: 10. In nucleotides, the CDR3 is TGTGCCAGCAGTGGAACCCGACAGGGACGCAATGAGCAGTTCTTC. This encodes CASSGTRQGRNEQFF.

This chain joins TRBV2 and TRBJ1-5, with 8 positions matching TRBD1. This CDR3 comprises 16 residues. J lost 0 bases, V lost 6 bases, and 7 bases had no gene match. CDR1 SNHLY and CDR2 FYNNEI come from the germline V gene. The CDR3: CASRKTGVLSNQPQHF. The DNA of the CDR3 is TGTGCCAGCAGGAAGACAGGGGTTCTTAGCAATCAGCCCCAGCATTTT.

The gene calls are TRBV6-6 and TRBJ2-6; D unresolved. Trimming took 11 bases from V and 3 from J, leaving 2 bases between them. Germline V gene lookup returns CDR1 MNHNY and CDR2 SVGAGI (reference sequence). CDR3 length: 10 residues. As DNA, the CDR3 is TGTGCCGGTGGGGCCAACGTCCTGACTTTC. It encodes CAGGANVLTF.

The rearrangement links TRBV9 to TRBJ1-5; tentative D call: TRBD1 (5 bases). Germline lookup yields CDR1 SGDLS and CDR2 YYNGEE. The CDR3 loop spans 14 amino acids. Trimming stripped 5 bases from V and 8 bases from J, with 17 bases between. DNA for the CDR3: TGTGCCAGCAGTCGGGACGGTCGGAAGGAGCCCCAGCATTTT. This translates into CASSRDGRKEPQHF.

This chain uses TRBV4-1 with TRBJ2-1; TRBD2 matches 7 bases. This CDR3 contains 17 residues. In germline, CDR1 is MGHRA, CDR2 YSYEKL. V was pared by 4 bases and J by 4 bases, with 13 bases of the junction left unmatched. Here the CDR3 reads CASSPRLGGGEYNEQFF. In DNA form, the CDR3 reads TGCGCCAGCAGCCCGCGTTTAGGCGGGGGAGAGTACAATGAGCAGTTCTTC.